This is a list of T cell receptor beta chains from one sample in a study of shared T cell receptors in the human thymus. Using immunoSEQ multiplex PCR, the repertoire was profiled, and TCRdb retains in-frame clones only, with some absent. This sample has more than 550,000 clones, with roughly 88% found just once. The sample also formed part of further work on human thymus T cells.

The material sequenced was thymocytes. The source of these receptors is a girl less than two years old with a congenital heart defect. CDR3s include the opening cysteine and the closing phenylalanine or tryptophan. The D gene is left open where the match is weak. Size is omitted from some rows. Given values are once, few, many or a class for expanded clones.

>NA|TRBD2|TRBJ2-3|TRBV4-3
CASSQVLSGGADYTDTQYF
TGCGCCAGCAGCCAAGTACTCAGCGGGGGCGCCGACTACACAGATACGCAGTATTTT
>NA|TRBD1|TRBJ2-6|TRBV6-1
CASSASTLTGLNSGANVLTF
TGTGCCAGCAGTGCAAGTACTTTGACAGGGCTAAACTCTGGGGCCAACGTCCTGACTTTC
>few|TRBD1|TRBJ1-2|TRBV6-5
CASSSRQGATLWGYTF
TGTGCCAGCAGTTCTCGACAGGGGGCTACCCTGTGGGGCTACACCTTC
>NA|NA|TRBJ1-4|TRBV11-2
CASSNNPGQAVEKLFF
TGTGCCAGCAGCAACAATCCCGGACAAGCCGTCGAAAAACTGTTTTTT
>NA|NA|TRBJ1-4|TRBV5-1
CASSLEPCLGHSTNEKLFF
TGCGCCAGCAGCTTGGAGCCCTGTTTGGGACACTCAACTAATGAAAAACTGTTTTTT
>NA|NA|TRBJ1-1|TRBV28
CASSLARTEAFF
TGTGCCAGCAGTTTGGCCAGGACTGAAGCTTTCTTT
>NA|NA|TRBJ2-7|TRBV27
CASSQFRDTSYEQYF
TGTGCCAGCAGCCAGTTTCGGGACACCTCCTACGAGCAGTACTTC
>once|NA|TRBJ1-3|TRBV11-3
CASSSGVPSGNTIYF
TGTGCCAGCAGCTCGGGGGTGCCTTCTGGAAACACCATATATTTT
>NA|TRBD1|TRBJ2-7|TRBV5-1
CASSFRGYEQYF
TGCGCCAGCAGCTTCAGGGGGTACGAGCAGTACTTC
>NA|TRBD1|TRBJ2-7|TRBV7-9
CASSLVGGTGGIYEQYF
TGTGCCAGCAGCTTAGTAGGAGGTACAGGGGGCATCTACGAGCAGTACTTC
>NA|TRBD2|TRBJ2-3|TRBV15
CATSRRLAVADTQYF
TGTGCCACCAGCAGGCGACTAGCGGTCGCAGATACGCAGTATTTT
>NA|NA|TRBJ1-2|TRBV19
CASRNPPLGGLYGYTF
TGTGCCAGTAGGAACCCCCCTTTGGGGGGGCTCTATGGCTACACCTTC
>NA|TRBD2|TRBJ2-2|TRBV5-4
CASSLDIRWGGTGELFF
TGTGCCAGCAGCTTGGATATTAGGTGGGGGGGAACCGGGGAGCTGTTTTTT
>NA|TRBD2|TRBJ2-3|TRBV9
CASSVATSGGGDTQYF
TGTGCCAGCAGCGTAGCTACGAGCGGGGGTGGAGATACGCAGTATTTT
>NA|TRBD1|TRBJ2-4|TRBV6-1
CASSRQGAPEYF
TGTGCCAGCAGTCGACAGGGGGCGCCAGAGTACTTC
>NA|NA|TRBJ2-3|TRBV6-5
CASRQGGRKDTQYF
TGTGCCAGCCGGCAGGGGGGTAGAAAAGATACGCAGTATTTT
>NA|TRBD2|TRBJ2-1|TRBV7-2
CASSLGRAGGRYNGQFF
TGTGCCAGCAGCTTAGGACGGGCGGGGGGCAGGTACAATGGGCAGTTCTTC
>few|NA|TRBJ1-1|TRBV9
CASSPTGSKNTEAFF
TGTGCCAGCAGCCCTACAGGGAGTAAGAACACTGAAGCTTTCTTT
>NA|NA|TRBJ1-5|TRBV19
CASSILGQKINSNQPQHF
TGTGCCAGTAGTATTCTGGGCCAGAAAATCAATAGCAATCAGCCCCAGCATTTT
>NA|NA|TRBJ2-2|TRBV28
CAAGYGGHTGELFF
TGTGCCGCGGGGTACGGTGGTCATACCGGGGAGCTGTTTTTT
>once|NA|TRBJ2-7|TRBV6-1
CASSEGTPPINTYEQYF
TGTGCCAGCAGTGAAGGGACACCACCCATCAATACCTACGAGCAGTACTTC
>NA|TRBD2|TRBJ2-3|TRBV11-2
CAITPRSGGTSTDTQYF
TGTGCCATCACCCCACGTAGCGGGGGGACTAGCACAGATACGCAGTATTTT
>few|TRBD2|TRBJ2-1|TRBV5-1
CASSRGLAGHNEQFF
TGCGCCAGCAGTCGAGGACTAGCGGGGCACAATGAGCAGTTCTTC
>NA|NA|TRBJ1-1|TRBV2
CASGAGVANTEAFF
TGTGCCAGCGGCGCAGGGGTGGCGAACACTGAAGCTTTCTTT
>NA|TRBD1|TRBJ1-3|TRBV10-3
CAIRDRAVSGNTIYF
TGTGCCATTCGGGACAGGGCAGTATCTGGAAACACCATATATTTT
>NA|NA|TRBJ2-3|TRBV7-2
CASSLARVYTQYF
TGTGCCAGCAGCCTAGCCAGGGTGTATACGCAGTATTTT
>NA|TRBD2|TRBJ2-7|TRBV7-2
CASSLTRLAGAPYEQYF
TGTGCCAGCAGCTTAACCAGACTAGCGGGAGCACCCTACGAGCAGTACTTC
>NA|NA|TRBJ1-1|TRBV19
CASSIEAGSGITEAFF
TGTGCCAGTAGTATAGAGGCCGGGAGTGGGATCACTGAAGCTTTCTTT
>once|NA|TRBJ1-1|TRBV5-1
CASRHDPDSNTEAFF
TGCGCCAGCAGGCATGACCCAGACAGTAACACTGAAGCTTTCTTT
>NA|TRBD2|TRBJ2-3|TRBV5-4
CASSSGGVLALSTDTQYF
TGTGCCAGCAGCTCCGGGGGGGTTTTAGCGCTTAGCACAGATACGCAGTATTTT
>NA|NA|TRBJ1-6|TRBV2
CASSVRHPSPNSPLHF
TGTGCCAGCAGTGTTCGGCATCCTAGCCCAAATTCACCCCTCCACTTT